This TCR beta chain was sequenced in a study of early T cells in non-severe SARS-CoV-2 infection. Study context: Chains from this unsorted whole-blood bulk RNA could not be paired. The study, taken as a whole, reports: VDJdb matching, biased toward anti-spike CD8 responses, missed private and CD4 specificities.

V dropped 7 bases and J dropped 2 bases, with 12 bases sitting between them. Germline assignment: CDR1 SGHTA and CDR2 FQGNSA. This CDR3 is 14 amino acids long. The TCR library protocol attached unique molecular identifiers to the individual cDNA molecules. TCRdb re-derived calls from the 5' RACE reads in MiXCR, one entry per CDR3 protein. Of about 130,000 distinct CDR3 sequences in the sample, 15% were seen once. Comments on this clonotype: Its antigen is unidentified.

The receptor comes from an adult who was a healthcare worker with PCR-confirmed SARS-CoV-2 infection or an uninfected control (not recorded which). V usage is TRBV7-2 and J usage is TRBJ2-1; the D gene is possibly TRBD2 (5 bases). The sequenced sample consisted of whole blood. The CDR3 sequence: CASKERWAYNEQFF. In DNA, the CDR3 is TGTGCCAGCAAAGAGCGGTGGGCCTACAATGAGCAGTTCTTC.